This TCR beta chain came from a study of cytomegalovirus exposure and HLA in healthy donors. Regarding the study as a whole: The study listed around 150 cytomegalovirus-associated TCR beta chains.

The PCR used 60 Vbeta and 13 Jbeta primers. In the source study's methods: About 11 million of 65 million to 95 million unique TCR beta chains were shared, per a later count. Repertoires were generated with immunoSEQ multiplex PCR, while TCRdb's copy carries only in-frame clones and drops some. V, J and clone size were drawn from that table, and D and trimming were deduced from the DNA. The sample gives a few hundred thousand clones, about nine tenths of which show up once; 1.7% is in the top ten. Notes on this clone: No antigen is known for it.

The germline V gene has CDR1 SGHRS and CDR2 YFSETQ. Trimming removed 0 bases from V and 1 base from J, with 5 bases in between. The CDR3 spans 14 residues. The sequence was collected from a girl aged 2 to 9 in good health and CMV-seronegative. The chain has TRBV5-1 and TRBJ1-3; tentatively, D is TRBD1 (5 bases). The sequencing input was PBMCs. In nucleotides, the CDR3 is TGCGCCAGCAGCTTGGAGGGGTCTGGAAACACCATATATTTT. This translates into CASSLEGSGNTIYF.